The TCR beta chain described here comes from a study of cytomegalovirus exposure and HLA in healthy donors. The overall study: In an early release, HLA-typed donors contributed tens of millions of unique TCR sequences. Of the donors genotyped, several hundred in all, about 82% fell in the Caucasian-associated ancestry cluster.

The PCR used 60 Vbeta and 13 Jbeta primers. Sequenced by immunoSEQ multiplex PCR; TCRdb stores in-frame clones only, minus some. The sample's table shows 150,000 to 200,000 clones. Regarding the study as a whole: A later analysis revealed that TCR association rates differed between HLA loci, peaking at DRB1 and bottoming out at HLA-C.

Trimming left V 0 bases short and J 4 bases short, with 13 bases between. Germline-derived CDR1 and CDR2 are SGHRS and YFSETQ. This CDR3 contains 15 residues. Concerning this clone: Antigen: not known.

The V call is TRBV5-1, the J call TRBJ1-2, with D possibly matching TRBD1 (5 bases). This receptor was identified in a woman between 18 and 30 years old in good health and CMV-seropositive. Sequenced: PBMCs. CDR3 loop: CASSLADTGGYGYTF. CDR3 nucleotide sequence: TGCGCCAGCAGCTTGGCGGACACGGGGGGCTATGGCTACACCTTC.